Listed below are T cell receptor beta chains from one sample, sequenced in a study of T cell changes during pregnancy in multiple sclerosis. Profiled with immunoSEQ multiplex PCR; TCRdb holds only in-frame clones, not every one. Here the sample spans about 85,000 clones, about 89% being singletons. Specimen: peripheral blood, collected in the first trimester of pregnancy. The receptors were sampled from a female donor with multiple sclerosis, enrolled in a pregnancy study. The CDR3 runs from the conserved cysteine through the conserved F or W. A D gene is named only where the DNA matches it firmly. The size of a clone is reported for some rows only, either as once, few or many, or as a class for expanded clones.

>TRBJ1-6|TRBV28|.|.
TGTGCCAGCAGTTTTGTCCAGAATAAAAATTCACCCCTCCACTTT
CASSFVQNKNSPLHF
>TRBJ1-2|TRBV5-4|.|.
TGTGCCAGCAGCTTGGACAGGATCTATGGCTACACCTTC
CASSLDRIYGYTF
>TRBJ1-1|TRBV6-1|.|few
TGTGCCAGCAGCGAATCCCTCGGAGATGGGACTGAAGCTTTCTTT
CASSESLGDGTEAFF
>TRBJ1-2|TRBV10-3|TRBD1|.
TGTGCCATCAGTCGGACAGGGTTAACGCGAGGCTACACCTTC
CAISRTGLTRGYTF
>TRBJ2-7|TRBV18|TRBD1|.
TGTGCCAGCTCACCCGGGACAGGGGCCTACGAGCAGTACTTC
CASSPGTGAYEQYF
>TRBJ1-1|TRBV6-6|.|.
TGTGCCAGCAATACAGGGTCGAACACTGAAGCTTTCTTT
CASNTGSNTEAFF
>TRBJ2-5|TRBV5-1|TRBD1|.
TGCGCCAGCAGCTTCGGGACAGCAGAGACCCAGTACTTC
CASSFGTAETQYF
>TRBJ2-3|TRBV6-6|TRBD1|.
TGTGCCAGCAGTTACCCCCGGACAGGGGGTACAGATACGCAGTATTTT
CASSYPRTGGTDTQYF
>TRBJ2-7|TRBV2|.|.
TGTGCCACTAGCGTTCTGTCAGTCGAGCAGTACTTC
CATSVLSVEQYF
>TRBJ1-5|TRBV7-2|.|.
TGTGCCAGCAGCTTCAAACCGGGGATCAATCAGCCCCAGCATTTT
CASSFKPGINQPQHF
>TRBJ2-7|TRBV7-2|.|.
TGTGCCAGCAGCTTAGGGGGAGCCCGGGTCGACGAGCAGTACTTC
CASSLGGARVDEQYF
>TRBJ1-6|TRBV9|.|.
TGTGCCAGCAGCGTAGACAGCTACGATTCACCCCTCCACTTT
CASSVDSYDSPLHF
>TRBJ1-2|TRBV10-3|.|.
TGTGCCATCATGGCGGAAAACTATGGCTACACCTTC
CAIMAENYGYTF
>TRBJ2-7|TRBV13|.|.
TGTGCCAGCAGTTTTGCGGGGGCCGGCTACGAGCAGTACTTC
CASSFAGAGYEQYF
>TRBJ2-3|TRBV27|.|.
TGTGCCAGCACCCTTAGCACAGATACGCAGTATTTT
CASTLSTDTQYF
>TRBJ1-2|TRBV7-9|.|few
TGTGCCAGCACAAGTTACAGGGACTATGGCTACACCTTC
CASTSYRDYGYTF
>TRBJ1-1|TRBV19|.|.
TGTGCCAGTAGTGTCACCGGGGTGAACACTAAAGCTTTCTTT
CASSVTGVNTKAFF
>TRBJ2-7|TRBV4-1|TRBD1|.
TGCGCCAGCAGCACCCGAATGGACAGGGGGGAGCAGTACTTC
CASSTRMDRGEQYF
>TRBJ1-3|TRBV7-2|.|once
TGTGCCAGCAGCTTAGCGGGGCCGGTCTCTGGAAACACCATATATTTT
CASSLAGPVSGNTIYF
>TRBJ2-1|TRBV7-6|TRBD2|.
TGTGCCAGCAGCTTAGTTCGGGGGGGTCTCGGCAATGAGCAGTTCTTC
CASSLVRGGLGNEQFF
>TRBJ2-7|TRBV5-1|TRBD1|.
TGCGCCAGCATTGTTCAGGGGGTTATTTTAGGTTGCTCCTACGAGCAGTACTTC
CASIVQGVILGCSYEQYF
>TRBJ2-1|TRBV2|TRBD2|.
TGTGCCAGCAGTGATTGGACTAGCGGGAAAGATGAGCAGTTCTTC
CASSDWTSGKDEQFF
>TRBJ2-5|TRBV5-1|TRBD2|.
TGCGCCAGCAGCCGCGATCCGACTAGCGGGAGGGGGTTAGAGACCCAGTACTTC
CASSRDPTSGRGLETQYF
>TRBJ2-7|TRBV14|.|.
TGTGCCAGCAGCGAGATTACAGGGACGTCTACGAGGGAGCAGTACTTC
CASSEITGTSTREQYF
>TRBJ1-2|TRBV6-5|.|.
TGTGCCAGCAGTTACGCAGGGCCGTCGGCTGGAGGCTACACCTTC
CASSYAGPSAGGYTF
>TRBJ2-6|TRBV5-1|TRBD1|.
TGCGCCAGCAGCTCCGGGACAGGTTTCTCTGGGGCCAACGTCCTGACTTTC
CASSSGTGFSGANVLTF
>TRBJ2-7|TRBV4-2|.|.
TGTGCCAGCAGCCAAGATGAAAGGGGGGAGGGCCGGGACGAGCAGTACTTC
CASSQDERGEGRDEQYF
>TRBJ2-4|TRBV7-2|TRBD2|.
TGTGCCAGCAGCTCTAGCGGGGGGGGGACCAAAAACATTCAGTACTTC
CASSSSGGGTKNIQYF
>TRBJ2-1|TRBV19|TRBD2|.
TGTGCCAGTCGGACTAGCGGGACGTCCTACAATGAGCAGTTCTTC
CASRTSGTSYNEQFF
>TRBJ2-5|TRBV11-3|TRBD1|once
TGTGCCAGCAGCTGGGGGGACAGGGGCCAAGAGACCCAGTACTTC
CASSWGDRGQETQYF
>TRBJ1-1|TRBV20-1|.|.
TGCAGTGCTATAGCGAACACTGAAGCTTTCTTT
CSAIANTEAFF
>TRBJ1-3|TRBV28|.|.
TGTGCCAGCTTACGGGGGGAGACGAACACCATATATTTT
CASLRGETNTIYF
>TRBJ2-2|TRBV9|TRBD1|.
TGTGCCAGCAGCGGCCTCCCGGGACAGGGACTCACCGGGGAGCTGTTTTTT
CASSGLPGQGLTGELFF
>TRBJ2-6|TRBV6-5|.|.
TGTGCCAGCAGGAGGACTGGGGCCAACGTCCTGACTTTC
CASRRTGANVLTF
>TRBJ2-7|TRBV7-2|TRBD1|.
TGTGCCAGCAGCTCAACTGGACAGGGCTCCTACGAGCAGTACTTC
CASSSTGQGSYEQYF
>TRBJ2-5|TRBV15|TRBD2|.
TGTGCCACCACGCTGGGACTAGCGGGGGGCCAAGAGACCCAGTACTTC
CATTLGLAGGQETQYF
>TRBJ1-3|TRBV7-3|.|.
TGTGCCAGCAGCTTACAGGGGATGTCTGGAAACACCATATATTTT
CASSLQGMSGNTIYF
>TRBJ2-7|TRBV6-1|TRBD2|once
TGTGCCAGCAGTGAAGTTAGCGGGAGGCTCTACGAGCAGTACTTC
CASSEVSGRLYEQYF
>TRBJ2-5|TRBV19|TRBD1|.
TGTGCCAGTAGTATACCTGGGACAGGGGAAACCCAGTACTTC
CASSIPGTGETQYF
>TRBJ2-2|TRBV7-9|.|.
TGTGCCAGCAGCTTAGGTTGGGCAGTCGGGGAGCTGTTTTTT
CASSLGWAVGELFF
>TRBJ1-1|TRBV5-1|TRBD1|.
TGCGCCAGCAGCTTGTTGGAGGGGGCTGGGACTGAAGCTTTCTTT
CASSLLEGAGTEAFF
>TRBJ2-3|TRBV10-3|.|.
TGTGCCATCAGTGGTGGGGCCACAGATACGCAGTATTTT
CAISGGATDTQYF
>TRBJ1-1|TRBV28|.|.
TGTGCCAGCAGTACGACCCCCCTAGGCGCTGAAGCTTTCTTT
CASSTTPLGAEAFF
>TRBJ2-3|TRBV20-1|.|.
TGCAGTGCTACGAACGCGGGTACGCAGTATTTT
CSATNAGTQYF
>TRBJ1-1|TRBV27|.|.
TGTGCCAGCAGTTTAGTCGGGGGCACTGAAGCTTTCTTT
CASSLVGGTEAFF
>TRBJ2-3|TRBV7-2|TRBD2|.
TGTGCCAGCAGGATTAGCGGGGGGGCCTCAGATACGCAGTATTTT
CASRISGGASDTQYF
>TRBJ2-7|TRBV2|TRBD2|.
TGTGCCAGCAGGCGGACTAGCTACGAGCAGTACTTC
CASRRTSYEQYF
>TRBJ2-3|TRBV5-1|TRBD1|.
TGCGCCAGCAGCCCAGGGACAGACATAGATACGCAGTATTTT
CASSPGTDIDTQYF
>TRBJ1-2|TRBV6-1|TRBD1|.
TGTGCCAGCAGTGAAACAGGGGAAAATGGCTACACCTTC
CASSETGENGYTF
>TRBJ1-1|TRBV7-2|TRBD1|once
TGTGCCAGCAGACCTACAGGGGGGAACGGTGTAGACACTGAAGCTTTCTTT
CASRPTGGNGVDTEAFF
>TRBJ2-1|TRBV7-3|.|.
TGTGCCAGCAGCTTGGGAGGGGGGGGCATCGATGAGCAGTTCTTC
CASSLGGGGIDEQFF
>TRBJ2-1|TRBV30|TRBD2|.
TGTGCCTGGAGTGTACTAGCGGCCTACAATGAGCAGTTCTTC
CAWSVLAAYNEQFF
>TRBJ2-2|TRBV5-6|.|.
TGCGCCAGCAGTCTGTACACCGGGGAGCTGTTTTTT
CASSLYTGELFF
>TRBJ1-4|TRBV28|.|.
TGTGCCAGCAGTACCCGACTTACAACTAATGAAAAACTGTTTTTT
CASSTRLTTNEKLFF
>TRBJ2-4|TRBV7-3|TRBD1|few
TGTGCCAGCAGCTTAATAGGGGGCGGCATTCAGTACTTC
CASSLIGGGIQYF
>TRBJ2-4|TRBV28|.|once
TGTGCCAGCAGCCTGGCGGGGCTAGCCAAAAACATTCAGTACTTC
CASSLAGLAKNIQYF
>TRBJ2-5|TRBV6-1|TRBD2|.
TGTGCCAGCAGTGCTCCCTTAGCGGGGGAAGAGACCCAGTACTTC
CASSAPLAGEETQYF
>TRBJ2-7|TRBV6-1|.|.
TGTGCCAGCAGTGAACCAAACTACGAGCAGTACTTC
CASSEPNYEQYF
>TRBJ1-1|TRBV19|TRBD1|.
TGTGCCAGTAGTTCTCGGGACAGGGGACTGAACACTGAAGCTTTCTTT
CASSSRDRGLNTEAFF
>TRBJ2-2|TRBV19|TRBD1|.
TGTGCCAGCACACAGGGGGCTTTGTCCGGGGAGCTGTTTTTT
CASTQGALSGELFF